The 30 T cell receptor beta chains given below trace back to one sample, sequenced in a study of cytomegalovirus exposure and HLA in healthy donors. PCR primers comprised 60 Vbeta and 13 Jbeta primers. The protocol was immunoSEQ multiplex PCR, while the TCRdb copy is restricted to in-frame clones and leaves out a portion. The data hold more than 100,000 clones, with 50% to 75% observed a single time. The sequenced sample was PBMCs. Receptors were obtained from a woman aged 40 to 50 in good health and CMV-seropositive.

This chain connects TRBV11-2 to TRBJ2-7; TRBD1 might be the D (5 bases). This CDR3 comprises 17 residues. Looked up from germline, CDR1 is SGHAT and CDR2 is FQNNGV. The V and J ends lost 5 bases and 7 bases respectively, with 27 bases between them. CDR3: CASSTRGWGHLYEEQYF. Written as DNA, the CDR3 is TGTGCCAGCAGCACAAGAGGTTGGGGCCATCTCTACGAGGAGCAGTACTTC.

This clone was detected a few times. J is TRBJ1-4 and V is TRBV28; 8 bases align to TRBD1. The CDR3 is 17 amino acids. The trim removed 3 bases at V and 7 bases at J, leaving 13 bases unmatched. The germline V gene encodes CDR1 MDHEN and CDR2 SYDVKM. Written as DNA, the CDR3 is TGTGCCAGCAGTTTTTGGGCCCCGACAGGGGAGTCTGAAAAACTGTTTTTT. Translation: CASSFWAPTGESEKLFF.

This sequence joins TRBV5-1 and TRBJ2-7, with 7 bases lining up with TRBD2. The CDR3 runs to 15 residues. Germline lookup yields CDR1 SGHRS and CDR2 YFSETQ. V lost 3 bases to trimming and J lost 1 base; unmatched junction nucleotides: 7. In DNA, the CDR3 is TGCGCCAGCAGCTCCGGGGGGACTACGTCCTACGAGCAGTACTTC. Its protein product is CASSSGGTTSYEQYF.

V and J are TRBV18 and TRBJ2-5; a possible D gene is TRBD2 (5 bases). Germline CDR1 is KGHSH and CDR2 is LQKENI. Trimming stripped 3 bases from V and 7 bases from J, with 18 bases between. This CDR3 region has 15 residues. CDR3 amino acids: CASSPREVPWGTQYF. CDR3 DNA: TGTGCCAGCTCACCTCGGGAAGTCCCATGGGGGACCCAGTACTTC.

The chain carries TRBV4-1 and TRBJ2-7, with 8 bases that match TRBD1. Looked up from germline, CDR1 is MGHRA and CDR2 is YSYEKL. With V trimmed by 3 bases and J by 2 bases, 9 bases remained unmatched. The CDR3 is made up of 16 amino acids. The DNA of the CDR3 is TGCGCCAGCAGCCAGGAAACCGGACAGGGCACCTACGAGCAGTACTTC. This sequence encodes CASSQETGQGTYEQYF.

This sequence joins TRBV27 and TRBJ2-2; weak D call: TRBD2 (6 bases). The V and J ends lost 2 bases and 6 bases respectively, with 16 bases between them. This CDR3 has 16 amino acids. Germline loops: CDR1 MNHEY, CDR2 SMNVEV (reference sequence). CDR3 amino acids: CASSLVAGSGPGELFF. In nucleotides, the CDR3 is TGTGCCAGCAGTTTAGTGGCCGGGAGTGGGCCCGGGGAGCTGTTTTTT.

This clone appeared a few times. The V gene is TRBV2, the J gene TRBJ1-2, with 10 nucleotides matching TRBD1. CDR1 and CDR2 from the germline V gene are SNHLY and FYNNEI. The CDR3 contains 16 residues. J lost 6 bases, V lost 6 bases, and 13 bases had no gene match. CDR3 nucleotide sequence: TGTGCCAGCAGCCTACAAACCCCGGGACAGGGGCATGGCTACACCTTC. Translating it yields CASSLQTPGQGHGYTF.

The genes are TRBV7-8 and TRBJ2-5; 16 bases match TRBD2. J lost 4 bases, V lost 6 bases, and 20 bases had no gene match. The CDR3 runs 21 residues. In germline, CDR1 is SGHVS, CDR2 FQNEAQ. CDR3 protein: CASRGGILGLAGGPSPETQYF. The CDR3 nucleotides are TGTGCCAGCAGGGGTGGTATCCTGGGACTAGCGGGAGGGCCCTCCCCAGAGACCCAGTACTTC. The variable domain in full, with the rest retrieved from reference TRBV7-8 and TRBJ2-5, is GAGVSQSPRYKVAKRGQDVALRCDPISGHVSLFWYQQALGQGPEFLTYFQNEAQLDKSGLPSDRFFAERPEGSVSTLKIQRTQQEDSAVYLCASRGGILGLAGGPSPETQYFGPGTRLLVL.

The CDR3 DNA follows: TGTGCCAGTAGCCAGGGACAGGCACAAGAGACCCAGTACTTC. Amino acid sequence: CASSQGQAQETQYF. The V gene is TRBV19, the J gene TRBJ2-5; the match to TRBD1 covers 8 bases. Germline V lookup: CDR1 LNHDA, CDR2 SQIVND (reference sequence). This CDR3 comprises 14 residues. The V gene end was trimmed by 6 bases and the J gene end by 2 bases; junction bases not matched to a gene: 5.

This clone is classed as medium-sized. This rearrangement joins TRBV19 to TRBJ2-1; 14 bases fit TRBD2. The junction had 11 bases not matched to a gene; V was cut back by 7 bases and J by 12 bases. Germline V CDR1 and CDR2: LNHDA, SQIVND (reference sequence). The CDR3 spans 15 residues. In DNA form, the CDR3 reads TGTGCCAGTACCTATCCCGGGACTAGCGGGAGTGGGCAGTTCTTC. Protein: CASTYPGTSGSGQFF.

This clone has just one count. The gene calls are TRBV10-2 and TRBJ2-1, with 8 nucleotides matching TRBD1. The CDR3 consists of 13 residues. J was trimmed by 9 bases and V by 3 bases; bases with no gene match: 4. Germline assignment: CDR1 WSHSY and CDR2 SAAADI. The CDR3 sequence is CASSEQGVVEQFF. CDR3 sequence (DNA): TGCGCCAGCAGTGAACAGGGGGTGGTTGAGCAGTTCTTC.

The chain employs TRBV6-5 and TRBJ2-7; 8 bases are a match to TRBD1. The V segment lost 5 bases and the J segment 1 base; nucleotides outside the gene matches: 4. Germline lookup yields CDR1 MNHEY and CDR2 SVGAGI. The CDR3 extends over 14 amino acids. As DNA, the CDR3 is TGTGCCAGCAGTAGGACAGGGCCTTCCTACGAGCAGTACTTC. Amino acid sequence: CASSRTGPSYEQYF.

This clone was seen a single time. The chain recombines TRBV7-9 with TRBJ1-5, with D uncertain. Germline V gives CDR1 SEHNR, CDR2 FQNEAQ (reference sequence). The CDR3 is 13 residues long. Trimming left V 2 bases short and J 0 bases short, with 2 bases between. Written as DNA, the CDR3 is TGTGCCAGCAGCTTACTTAGCAATCAGCCCCAGCATTTT. This gives the protein CASSLLSNQPQHF.

Written as DNA, the CDR3 is TGTGCCAGCAGCCCCACGCTAGCGGGAGGTGGCACCGGGGAGCTGTTTTTT. Translating it yields CASSPTLAGGGTGELFF. The chain couples TRBV7-3 to TRBJ2-2, with TRBD2 identical over 11 bases. V trimming: 5 bases; J trimming: 4 bases; junction bases outside the gene matches: 9. Germline CDR1 is SGHTA and CDR2 is FQGTGA. This CDR3 is built from 17 residues. Full variable domain (remainder filled in from reference TRBV7-3 and TRBJ2-2): GAGVSQTPSNKVTEKGKYVELRCDPISGHTALYWYRQSLGQGPEFLIYFQGTGAADDSGLPNDRFFAVRPEGSVSTLKIQRTERGDSAVYLCASSPTLAGGGTGELFFGEGSRLTVL.

The chain employs TRBV25-1 and TRBJ2-3, with 10 bases lining up with TRBD1. This CDR3 has 17 amino acids. V trimming: 1 base; J trimming: 3 bases; junction bases outside the gene matches: 7. From germline, CDR1 is MGHDK and CDR2 SYGVNS. In nucleotides, the CDR3 is TGTGCCAGCAGTGAATGGGGACAGGGGAGAGGTACAGATACGCAGTATTTT. This sequence encodes CASSEWGQGRGTDTQYF.

This sequence joins TRBV28 and TRBJ2-7; perhaps TRBD1 as D (6 bases). From germline, CDR1 is MDHEN and CDR2 SYDVKM. The CDR3 runs to 16 residues. Trimming stripped 6 bases from V and 3 bases from J, with 21 bases between. The CDR3 DNA follows: TGTGCCAGCAGCCTCGCCAGTCAAGGCAGGGGCTACGAGCAGTACTTC. Translating gives CASSLASQGRGYEQYF.

The gene calls are TRBV6-5 and TRBJ1-2, with 7 bases aligning to TRBD1. The length of the CDR3 is 13 residues. Germline trimming cut 5 bases from V and 8 bases from J; bases unmatched to any gene: 8. Germline V gives CDR1 MNHEY, CDR2 SVGAGI. In DNA form, the CDR3 reads TGTGCCAGCAGTCTACAGGGGAGTAGGGGCTACACCTTC. This codes for CASSLQGSRGYTF.

The chain recombines TRBV10-3 with TRBJ2-1; a weak D match, TRBD2 (5 bases). The germline V gene encodes CDR1 ENHRY and CDR2 SYGVKD. Trimming shortened V by 0 bases and J by 1 base, and 16 bases separated the two germline ends. The CDR3 consists of 18 residues. CDR3 sequence (DNA): TGTGCCATCAGTGAGTCGACTCGGGGAGCGGTATCCTACAATGAGCAGTTCTTC. It is translated as CAISESTRGAVSYNEQFF.

CDR3 sequence reads: CATSQITENSPLHF. The CDR3 coding sequence is TGTGCCACCTCCCAAATAACAGAAAATTCACCCCTCCACTTT. V is TRBV15 and J is TRBJ1-6; unclear D gene. Germline CDR1 LNHNV, CDR2 YYDKDF (reference sequence). Trimming removed 8 bases at V and 7 bases at J, with 15 bases between. The CDR3 is made up of 14 amino acids.

The chain combines TRBV19 with TRBJ2-4; TRBD2 is a possible D gene (5 bases). The V end lost 2 bases, the J end lost 6 bases, and 11 bases lay between the germline ends. CDR3 size: 14 residues. Looked up from germline, CDR1 is LNHDA and CDR2 is SQIVND (reference sequence). CDR3: CASSINGESNIQYF. CDR3 nucleotide sequence: TGTGCCAGTAGTATAAACGGGGAGTCAAACATTCAGTACTTC.

This clone was found a few times. This chain uses TRBV6-6 with TRBJ2-2, with 8 bases lining up with TRBD1. This CDR3 has 15 residues. Germline V gene sequence: CDR1 MNHNY, CDR2 SVGAGI (reference sequence). Unmatched junction bases numbered 5, after V lost 4 bases and J lost 4 bases. As DNA, the CDR3 is TGTGCCAGCAGTTTCCCGACAGGGGCCACCGGGGAGCTGTTTTTT. This codes for CASSFPTGATGELFF.

The table lists this clone with a few counts. This chain links TRBV5-8 with TRBJ2-7; tentatively, D is TRBD2 (5 bases). Germline CDR1 and CDR2: SGHTS and YDEGEE. The V gene lost 4 bases and the J gene lost 7 bases, with 9 bases spanning the gap. This CDR3 has 11 residues. The CDR3 loop is CASSREGEQYF. CDR3 DNA sequence: TGTGCCAGCAGCCGAGAGGGTGAGCAGTACTTC. The full variable domain, its missing parts supplied by reference TRBV5-8 and TRBJ2-7, is EAGVTQSPTHLIKTRGQQATLRCSPISGHTSVYWYQQALGLGLQFLLWYDEGEERNRGNFPPRFSGRQFPNYSSELNVNALELEDSALYLCASSREGEQYFGPGTRLTVT.

The V call is TRBV5-1, the J call TRBJ2-5, with D tentatively TRBD1 (6 bases). Germline CDR1 reads SGHRS; CDR2 reads YFSETQ. V shed 3 bases and J shed 1 base, with 13 bases lying between them. The CDR3 totals 15 residues. This chain's CDR3 is CASSSTGNPQETQYF. In DNA, the CDR3 is TGCGCCAGCAGCTCCACAGGGAATCCCCAAGAGACCCAGTACTTC.

As to this clone: At one end, the junction sequence differs from germline, possibly due to a read error. V and J are TRBV7-9 and TRBJ2-7, with D maybe TRBD2 (5 bases). Germline CDR1 and CDR2: SEHNR and FQNEAQ (reference sequence). The CDR3 runs to 16 residues. CDR3 sequence reads: CSSSQYSGGLLHEQYF. The DNA for the CDR3 is TGTTCCAGCAGCCAATACTCGGGCGGGTTGTTGCACGAGCAGTACTTC.

Written as DNA, the CDR3 is TGCGCCAGCAGTGAGTCGATCGGGACAGGGCGCAATGAGCAGTTCTTC. Protein product: CASSESIGTGRNEQFF. The genes are TRBV10-1 and TRBJ2-1, with 9 bases matching TRBD1. The V segment lost 0 bases and the J segment 6 bases; nucleotides outside the gene matches: 6. CDR3 length: 16 amino acids. The germline CDR1 and CDR2 sequences are WNHNN and SYGVQD (reference sequence).

The gene calls are TRBV9 and TRBJ1-2; 9 bases fit TRBD1. The germline V gene has CDR1 SGDLS and CDR2 YYNGEE. Trimming removed 3 bases from V and 8 bases from J; junction bases left unmatched: 14. This CDR3 spans 16 amino acids. This CDR3 reads CASSAQALQGADGYTF. Here the CDR3 DNA reads TGTGCCAGCAGCGCCCAAGCACTACAGGGGGCGGACGGCTACACCTTC. Combining the CDR3 with reference TRBV9 and TRBJ1-2 gives the whole variable domain DSGVTQTPKHLITATGQRVTLRCSPRSGDLSVYWYQQSLDQGLQFLIQYYNGEERAKGNILERFSAQQFPDLHSELNLSSLELGDSALYFCASSAQALQGADGYTFGSGTRLTVV.

The CDR3 loop is CASSIDQGTDTQYF. For the CDR3, the DNA is TGTGCCAGTAGTATAGACCAGGGGACAGATACGCAGTATTTT. The rearrangement joins TRBV19 to TRBJ2-3, with D perhaps matching TRBD1 (6 bases). V was cut by 0 bases and J by 3 bases, with 7 bases left in between. The germline CDR1 and CDR2 sequences are LNHDA and SQIVND (reference sequence). The CDR3 has 14 amino acids.

This clone has only one observation. The J gene is TRBJ1-2, the V gene TRBV6-5, with 7 nucleotides matching TRBD1. Looked up from germline, CDR1 is MNHEY and CDR2 is SVGAGI. The V segment lost 0 bases and the J segment 4 bases; nucleotides outside the gene matches: 5. The CDR3 sequence is 15 residues long. The CDR3 DNA is TGTGCCAGCAGTTACTCGGGGACAGAAGTCTATGGCTACACCTTC. This sequence encodes CASSYSGTEVYGYTF.

CDR3 amino acids: CSALGGSSYNEQFF. CDR3 in DNA: TGCAGTGCGCTTGGGGGCAGCTCCTACAATGAGCAGTTCTTC. The chain couples TRBV29-1 to TRBJ2-1, with D possibly TRBD1 on 6 matching bases. Per the germline V gene, CDR1 is SQVTM and CDR2 is ANQGSEA. The CDR3 covers 14 residues.

The CDR3 is CASRDWANVLTF. Here the CDR3 DNA reads TGTGCCAGTCGGGATTGGGCCAACGTCCTGACTTTC. This rearrangement joins TRBV6-1 to TRBJ2-6; possible D gene TRBD2, 5 bases. Between the trimmed V and J ends, which lost 9 bases and 5 bases, there was a span of 8 bases. The germline gives CDR1 MNHNS, CDR2 SASEGT. The CDR3 sequence is 12 residues long.